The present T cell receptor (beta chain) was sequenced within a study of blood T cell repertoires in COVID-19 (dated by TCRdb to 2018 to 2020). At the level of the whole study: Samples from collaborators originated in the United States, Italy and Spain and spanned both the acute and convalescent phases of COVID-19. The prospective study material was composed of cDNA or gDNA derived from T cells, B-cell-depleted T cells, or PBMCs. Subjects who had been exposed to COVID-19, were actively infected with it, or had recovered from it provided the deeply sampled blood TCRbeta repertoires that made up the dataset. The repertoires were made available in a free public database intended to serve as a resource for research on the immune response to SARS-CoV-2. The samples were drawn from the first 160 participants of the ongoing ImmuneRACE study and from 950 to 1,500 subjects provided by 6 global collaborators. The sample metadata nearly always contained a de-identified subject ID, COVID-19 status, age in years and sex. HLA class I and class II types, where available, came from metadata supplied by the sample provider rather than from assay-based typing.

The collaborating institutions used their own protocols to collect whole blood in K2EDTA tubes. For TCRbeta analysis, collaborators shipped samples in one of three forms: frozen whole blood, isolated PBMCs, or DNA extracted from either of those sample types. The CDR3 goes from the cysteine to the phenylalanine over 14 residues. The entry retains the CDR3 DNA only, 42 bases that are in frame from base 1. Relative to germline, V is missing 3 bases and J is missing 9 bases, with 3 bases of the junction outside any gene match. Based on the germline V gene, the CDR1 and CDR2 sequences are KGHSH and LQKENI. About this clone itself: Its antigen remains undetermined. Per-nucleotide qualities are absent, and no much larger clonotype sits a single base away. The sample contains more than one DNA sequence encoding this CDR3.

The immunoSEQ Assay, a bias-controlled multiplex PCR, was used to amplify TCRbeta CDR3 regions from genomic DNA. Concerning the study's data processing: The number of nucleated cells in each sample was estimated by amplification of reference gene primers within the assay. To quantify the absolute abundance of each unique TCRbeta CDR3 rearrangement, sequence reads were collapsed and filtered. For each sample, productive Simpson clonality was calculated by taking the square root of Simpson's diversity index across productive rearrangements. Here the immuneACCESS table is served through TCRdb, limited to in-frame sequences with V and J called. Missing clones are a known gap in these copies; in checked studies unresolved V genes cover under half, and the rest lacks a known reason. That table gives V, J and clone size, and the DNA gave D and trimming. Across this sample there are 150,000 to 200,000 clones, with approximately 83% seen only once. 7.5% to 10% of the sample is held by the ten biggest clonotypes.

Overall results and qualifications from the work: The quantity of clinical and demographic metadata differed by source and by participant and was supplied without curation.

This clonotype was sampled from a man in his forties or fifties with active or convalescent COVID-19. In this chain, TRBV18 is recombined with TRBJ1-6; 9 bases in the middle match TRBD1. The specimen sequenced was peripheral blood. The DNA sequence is TGTGCCAGCTCACCGGGACAGGGAGGTTCACCCCTCCACTTT. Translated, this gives CASSPGQGGSPLHF.